Sequencing of this T cell receptor (beta chain) was carried out in a study of cytomegalovirus exposure and HLA in healthy donors. PCR employed 60 Vbeta and 13 Jbeta primers. Profiling relied on immunoSEQ multiplex PCR, and the TCRdb table lists in-frame clones only, not all of them. Among about 160,000 clones listed, roughly 79% were seen once. The clonotype originates from a man aged 30 to 39 in good health and CMV-seronegative. Specimen: PBMCs.

CDR3 nucleotide sequence: TGTGCCAGCAGCGGGACAGGTCGAACCGGGGAGCTGTTTTTT. It translates to CASSGTGRTGELFF. This chain uses TRBV11-2 with TRBJ2-2; 8 bases match TRBD1. V was pared by 5 bases and J by 5 bases, with 4 bases of the junction left unmatched. Germline V gene lookup returns CDR1 SGHAT and CDR2 FQNNGV. This CDR3 is 14 amino acids long.